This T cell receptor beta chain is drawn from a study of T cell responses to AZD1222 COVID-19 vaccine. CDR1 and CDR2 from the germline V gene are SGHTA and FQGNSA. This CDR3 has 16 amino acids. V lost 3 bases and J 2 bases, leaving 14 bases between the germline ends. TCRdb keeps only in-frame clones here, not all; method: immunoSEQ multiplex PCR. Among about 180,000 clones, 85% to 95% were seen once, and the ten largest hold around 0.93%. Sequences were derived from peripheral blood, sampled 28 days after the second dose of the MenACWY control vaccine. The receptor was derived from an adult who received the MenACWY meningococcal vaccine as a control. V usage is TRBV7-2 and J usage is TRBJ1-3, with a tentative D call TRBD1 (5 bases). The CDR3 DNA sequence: TGTGCCAGCAGCTTGGGGCAGCCCTTCACTGGAAACACCATATATTTT. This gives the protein CASSLGQPFTGNTIYF.